Listed here are 32 T cell receptor beta chains from one sample, sequenced in a study of blood T cell repertoires in COVID-19. The table came from immunoSEQ multiplex PCR; TCRdb's copy has only in-frame clones and leaves some out. The sample includes about 98,000 clones, roughly 87% of them seen just once. The specimen sequenced was peripheral blood. The receptors stem from a woman in her 50s with COVID-19, enrolled during active disease.

The chain combines TRBV9 with TRBJ2-5; 7 positions agree with TRBD1. The CDR3 consists of 14 residues. The V gene end was trimmed by 1 base and the J gene end by 1 base; junction bases not matched to a gene: 1. Germline V gene data show CDR1 as SGDLS and CDR2 as YYNGEE. The CDR3 protein is CASSVRTGQETQYF. The CDR3 DNA reads TGTGCCAGCAGCGTACGGACAGGCCAAGAGACCCAGTACTTC. Supplemented by reference TRBV9 and TRBJ2-5, the full variable domain reads DSGVTQTPKHLITATGQRVTLRCSPRSGDLSVYWYQQSLDQGLQFLIQYYNGEERAKGNILERFSAQQFPDLHSELNLSSLELGDSALYFCASSVRTGQETQYFGPGTRLLVL.

V gene TRBV3-1 (or the pseudogene TRBV3-2) combines with J gene TRBJ2-7; no clear D. Germline loops: CDR1 LGHDT, CDR2 YNNKEL (reference sequence). The length of the CDR3 is 14 residues. Between the trimmed V and J ends, which lost 0 bases and 3 bases, there was a span of 9 bases. CDR3 in DNA: TGTGCCAGCAGCCAAGATATTGCAGACTACGAGCAGTACTTC. This codes for CASSQDIADYEQYF.

This clone was seen more than once but under ten times. The V and J genes are TRBV10-1 and TRBJ2-7; TRBD2 might be the D (5 bases). The CDR3 consists of 12 residues. The V and J ends lost 9 bases and 6 bases respectively, with 15 bases between them. Germline CDR1 and CDR2: WNHNN and SYGVQD (reference sequence). The chain's CDR3 is CASLSLALEQYF. As DNA, the CDR3 is TGCGCCAGTCTAAGTCTAGCTCTCGAGCAGTACTTC.

This chain links TRBV7-3 with TRBJ1-2; 10 bases agree with TRBD1. The CDR3 consists of 12 residues. The V gene's germline CDR1 is SGHTA and CDR2 FQGTGA. The junction had 3 bases not matched to a gene; V was cut back by 6 bases and J by 8 bases. CDR3 loop: CASRGTGDGYTF. The CDR3, as DNA: TGTGCCAGCAGGGGGACAGGGGACGGCTACACCTTC.

This CDR3 reads CASSQTGVLSGNTIYF. The CDR3 DNA reads TGTGCCAGCAGCCAAACAGGGGTTCTCTCTGGAAACACCATATATTTT. This sequence joins TRBV4-2 and TRBJ1-3; TRBD1 aligns across 7 bases. The CDR3 is made up of 16 amino acids. The V gene's germline CDR1 is LGHNA and CDR2 YNFKEQ. V dropped 2 bases and J dropped 0; count of bases not matched to a gene: 4.

This chain links TRBV19 with TRBJ2-3, with 7 bases aligning to TRBD2. The germline CDR1 and CDR2 sequences are LNHDA and SQIVND (reference sequence). The CDR3 runs to 13 residues. J gave up 2 bases and V 9 bases, and 5 bases lay outside the gene matches. The CDR3 nucleotides are TGTGCCAGCCAAAGCGGGGACACAGATACGCAGTATTTT. Its protein product is CASQSGDTDTQYF. Based on the CDR3 plus reference TRBV19 and TRBJ2-3, the full variable domain is DGGITQSPKYLFRKEGQNVTLSCEQNLNHDAMYWYRQDPGQGLRLIYYSQIVNDFQKGDIAEGYSVSREKKESFPLTVTSAQKNPTAFYLCASQSGDTDTQYFGPGTRLTVL.

For the CDR3, the DNA is TGTGCCAGCAGCGTAGGCCCCCAGGCGGGCGAGCAGTACTTC. Its translation: CASSVGPQAGEQYF. The rearrangement uses TRBV9 and TRBJ2-7; D perhaps matches TRBD2 (5 bases). Looked up from germline, CDR1 is SGDLS and CDR2 is YYNGEE. The V gene lost 0 bases and the J gene lost 6 bases, with 13 bases spanning the gap. The length of the CDR3 is 14 residues. The variable domain in full, completed from reference TRBV9 and TRBJ2-7, reads DSGVTQTPKHLITATGQRVTLRCSPRSGDLSVYWYQQSLDQGLQFLIQYYNGEERAKGNILERFSAQQFPDLHSELNLSSLELGDSALYFCASSVGPQAGEQYFGPGTRLTVT.

The chain employs TRBV5-1 and TRBJ1-6, with a possible D match to TRBD1 (5 bases). V lost 2 bases, J lost 7 bases, and 10 bases lay in between. Germline V gene lookup returns CDR1 SGHRS and CDR2 YFSETQ. The CDR3 is 14 residues long. CDR3 amino acids: CASSLAGQNSPLHF. DNA for the CDR3: TGCGCCAGCAGCTTAGCAGGGCAGAATTCACCCCTCCACTTT.

The chain recombines TRBV6-1 with TRBJ1-3; D is unresolved. Germline V gives CDR1 MNHNS, CDR2 SASEGT. Between the trimmed V and J ends, which lost 1 base and 0 bases, there was a span of 10 bases. The CDR3 spans 16 residues. This CDR3 is CASSEVRMSSGNTIYF. CDR3 coding DNA: TGTGCCAGCAGTGAAGTGAGAATGAGCTCTGGAAACACCATATATTTT.

This clone was found a few times. This chain uses TRBV4-1 with TRBJ1-1; TRBD1 might be the D (5 bases). The CDR3 length is 15 residues. Between the trimmed V and J ends, which lost 0 bases and 7 bases, there was a span of 15 bases. Looked up from germline, CDR1 is MGHRA and CDR2 is YSYEKL. CDR3 in DNA: TGCGCCAGCAGCCAAGATGGGGAGGGGAAGAATGAAGCTTTCTTT. Amino acids: CASSQDGEGKNEAFF.

The chain recombines TRBV3-1 (or the pseudogene TRBV3-2) with TRBJ2-7, with 8 bases identical to TRBD2. Germline CDR1 and CDR2: LGHDT and YNNKEL (reference sequence). The CDR3 consists of 16 residues. V gave up 3 bases and J gave up 4 bases; unmatched junction bases: 11. In DNA, the CDR3 is TGTGCCAGCAGCCAGTCATTCGGACTAGCCTCGTACGAGCAGTACTTC. As protein: CASSQSFGLASYEQYF.

This chain uses TRBV12-3 or TRBV12-4 with TRBJ1-1; no definite D call. This CDR3 is 12 amino acids long. V lost 3 bases to trimming and J lost 9 bases, with 11 bases between them. The CDR3 sequence: CASSFEGSKAFF. CDR3 DNA: TGTGCCAGCAGTTTTGAGGGAAGTAAAGCTTTCTTT.

This sequence joins TRBV30 and TRBJ1-5; possibly TRBD1 for D (5 bases). Germline CDR1 and CDR2: GTSNPN and SVGIG (reference sequence). V gave up 7 bases and J gave up 7 bases, with 20 bases separating them. The CDR3 is made up of 14 amino acids. CDR3 nucleotide sequence: TGTGCCTCGGGGGGTGGGGTAGGAGGACAGCCCCAGCATTTT. It encodes CASGGGVGGQPQHF. Combining the CDR3 with reference TRBV30 and TRBJ1-5 gives the whole variable domain SQTIHQWPATLVQPVGSPLSLECTVEGTSNPNLYWYRQAAGRGLQLLFYSVGIGQISSEVPQNLSASRPQDRQFILSSKKLLLSDSGFYLCASGGGVGGQPQHFGDGTRLSIL.

This rearrangement joins TRBV7-6 to TRBJ2-7; 11 bases are a match to TRBD2. This CDR3 is 14 amino acids long. The germline CDR1 and CDR2 sequences are SGHVS and FNYEAQ. V lost 5 bases, J lost 4 bases, and 4 bases stayed unmatched. The CDR3 spells CASSPTSGGYEQYF. The CDR3 bases are TGTGCCAGCAGCCCAACTAGCGGGGGTTACGAGCAGTACTTC. The full variable domain, in which reference TRBV7-6 and TRBJ2-7 provide the parts outside the CDR3, is GAGVSQSPRYKVTKRGQDVALRCDPISGHVSLYWYRQALGQGPEFLTYFNYEAQQDKSGLPNDRFSAERPEGSISTLTIQRTEQRDSAMYRCASSPTSGGYEQYFGPGTRLTVT.

V usage is TRBV6-5 and J usage is TRBJ2-7; 10 nucleotides match TRBD1. The CDR3 runs 14 residues. The V gene's germline CDR1 is MNHEY and CDR2 SVGAGI. V shed 2 bases and J 4 bases; nucleotides not matched to a gene: 2. CDR3 residues: CASSYGTGAYEQYF. The CDR3 region has the DNA TGTGCCAGCAGTTACGGGACAGGGGCATACGAGCAGTACTTC.

V usage is TRBV11-2 and J usage is TRBJ2-5; a weak D match, TRBD1 (6 bases). The V and J ends lost 1 base and 5 bases respectively, with 14 bases between them. There are 15 residues in the CDR3. Germline V gives CDR1 SGHAT, CDR2 FQNNGV. DNA of the CDR3: TGTGCCAGCAGCTTAGGCCCGACAGGTTTTGAGACCCAGTACTTC. It codes for CASSLGPTGFETQYF.

The rearrangement joins TRBV30 to TRBJ2-5; 7 bases map to TRBD2. V was clipped by 3 bases and J by 4 bases; unmatched bases: 5. The CDR3 extends over 13 amino acids. The germline V gene encodes CDR1 GTSNPN and CDR2 SVGIG (reference sequence). The DNA of the CDR3 is TGTGCCTGGAGGCAGGGAGGGAGAGAGACCCAGTACTTC. Encoded protein: CAWRQGGRETQYF. Full variable domain (rest looked up from reference TRBV30 and TRBJ2-5): SQTIHQWPATLVQPVGSPLSLECTVEGTSNPNLYWYRQAAGRGLQLLFYSVGIGQISSEVPQNLSASRPQDRQFILSSKKLLLSDSGFYLCAWRQGGRETQYFGPGTRLLVL.

CDR3 protein: CASSRGLDYNEQFF. The CDR3 nucleotides are TGTGCCAGCAGCAGAGGACTCGACTACAATGAGCAGTTCTTC. The chain carries TRBV5-4 and TRBJ2-1, with D maybe TRBD2 (5 bases). CDR1 and CDR2 (germline): SGHNT, YYREEE (reference sequence). V shed 4 bases and J shed 3 bases, with 11 bases lying between them. The length of the CDR3 is 14 residues.

CDR3 sequence (DNA): TGTGCCACCAGCATAGGGGGCTACGGGGGAGGAGGATACACAGATACGCAGTATTTT. Translated, it gives CATSIGGYGGGGYTDTQYF. This chain links TRBV15 with TRBJ2-3; tentative D call: TRBD1 (7 bases). Germline V gene data show CDR1 as LNHNV and CDR2 as YYDKDF (reference sequence). V lost 4 bases and J 2 bases, leaving 25 bases between the germline ends. The CDR3 covers 19 residues.

The chain joins TRBV6-5 to TRBJ2-7; maybe TRBD1 (6 bases). V lost 6 bases, J lost 2 bases, and 11 bases lay in between. The CDR3 totals 13 residues. Per germline, CDR1 MNHEY and CDR2 SVGAGI. This CDR3 reads CASSSQGAYEQYF. The CDR3 coding sequence is TGTGCCAGCAGCTCACAGGGAGCCTACGAGCAGTACTTC.

V usage is TRBV30 and J usage is TRBJ2-5, with TRBD2 matching 10 bases. This CDR3 comprises 14 residues. Germline loops: CDR1 GTSNPN, CDR2 SVGIG (reference sequence). Trimming took 3 bases from V and 4 from J; bases not matched to a gene: 5. The CDR3 region is CAWSQRGGPETQYF. In DNA form, the CDR3 reads TGTGCCTGGAGCCAGCGGGGGGGCCCAGAGACCCAGTACTTC. The whole variable domain, remainder taken from reference TRBV30 and TRBJ2-5, is SQTIHQWPATLVQPVGSPLSLECTVEGTSNPNLYWYRQAAGRGLQLLFYSVGIGQISSEVPQNLSASRPQDRQFILSSKKLLLSDSGFYLCAWSQRGGPETQYFGPGTRLLVL.

V usage is TRBV6-6 and J usage is TRBJ1-5; the match to TRBD1 covers 9 bases. Germline V gives CDR1 MNHNY, CDR2 SVGAGI (reference sequence). J lost 0 bases, V lost 6 bases, and 18 bases had no gene match. This CDR3 is built from 20 residues. This CDR3 reads CASSTTSGTGPYSSNQPQHF. Written as DNA, the CDR3 is TGTGCCAGCAGCACTACCTCCGGGACAGGGCCATATTCTAGCAATCAGCCCCAGCATTTT.

This chain joins TRBV7-3 and TRBJ1-6, with D possibly TRBD1 on 6 matching bases. In germline, CDR1 is SGHTA, CDR2 FQGTGA. This CDR3 has 15 residues. The V end was cut by 0 bases, the J end by 7 bases, with 10 bases between. The DNA for the CDR3 is TGTGCCAGCAGCTTAACGGGACAAATAAATTCACCCCTCCACTTT. Protein product: CASSLTGQINSPLHF.

The gene calls are TRBV5-1 and TRBJ1-2; D might be TRBD1 (6 bases). The CDR3 is 13 amino acids. The germline CDR1 and CDR2 sequences are SGHRS and YFSETQ. Trimming removed 0 bases from V and 4 bases from J, with 7 bases in between. The CDR3 loop reads CASSLEGGYGYTF. The CDR3 DNA is TGCGCCAGCAGCTTGGAAGGGGGCTATGGCTACACCTTC. The variable domain in full, with the rest retrieved from reference TRBV5-1 and TRBJ1-2, is KAGVTQTPRYLIKTRGQQVTLSCSPISGHRSVSWYQQTPGQGLQFLFEYFSETQRNKGNFPGRFSGRQFSNSRSEMNVSTLELGDSALYLCASSLEGGYGYTFGSGTRLTVV.

The chain recombines TRBV5-6 with TRBJ1-2; D is perhaps TRBD1 (5 bases). This CDR3 is built from 15 residues. V lost 0 bases and J 4 bases, leaving 13 bases between the germline ends. Germline V lookup: CDR1 SGHDT, CDR2 YYEEEE. This CDR3 is CASSLVDQRGYGYTF. DNA for the CDR3: TGTGCCAGCAGCTTGGTAGACCAAAGGGGCTATGGCTACACCTTC.

The genes are TRBV30 and TRBJ1-1; D not resolved. Per the germline V gene, CDR1 is GTSNPN and CDR2 is SVGIG (reference sequence). The CDR3 has 11 amino acids. V was pared by 5 bases and J by 6 bases, with 10 bases between. CDR3 sequence reads: CAWAGRAEAFF. Written as DNA, the CDR3 is TGTGCCTGGGCCGGGCGGGCTGAAGCTTTCTTT.

V usage is TRBV5-4 and J usage is TRBJ2-5; TRBD2 agrees at 14 bases. CDR3 size: 15 residues. Germline trimming cut 9 bases from V and 3 bases from J; bases unmatched to any gene: 7. Germline lookup yields CDR1 SGHNT and CDR2 YYREEE (reference sequence). CDR3 region: CATGTSGGGEETQYF. The CDR3 DNA is TGTGCCACCGGGACTAGCGGGGGAGGGGAAGAGACCCAGTACTTC.

The V gene is TRBV24-1, the J gene TRBJ2-3; 10 bases map to TRBD1. The germline V gene has CDR1 KGHDR and CDR2 SFDVKD. The V gene end was trimmed by 0 bases and the J gene end by 4 bases; junction bases not matched to a gene: 3. This CDR3 contains 16 residues. The CDR3: CATSDLGQGESDTQYF. The CDR3 region has the DNA TGTGCCACCAGTGATTTGGGACAGGGGGAGTCAGATACGCAGTATTTT.

The chain couples TRBV4-1 to TRBJ2-7, with 7 bases that match TRBD1. This CDR3 is 16 amino acids long. Germline V gene data show CDR1 as MGHRA and CDR2 as YSYEKL. The V segment lost 1 base and the J segment 0 bases; nucleotides outside the gene matches: 6. CDR3 residues: CASSQVPGTDSYEQYF. The CDR3 region has the DNA TGCGCCAGCAGCCAAGTCCCCGGGACAGACTCCTACGAGCAGTACTTC.

The chain carries TRBV19 and TRBJ1-3; D is uncertain. The germline V and J ends were trimmed by 6 bases and 4 bases, with 4 bases remaining between them. Germline V gene lookup returns CDR1 LNHDA and CDR2 SQIVND (reference sequence). The CDR3 runs 11 residues. CDR3 amino acids: CASSLGNTIYF. For the CDR3, the DNA is TGTGCCAGTAGCCTCGGAAACACCATATATTTT.

The chain employs TRBV19 and TRBJ1-1; D gene unclear. Trimming removed 7 bases from V and 3 bases from J, with 18 bases in between. From germline, CDR1 is LNHDA and CDR2 SQIVND (reference sequence). The CDR3 length is 15 residues. The CDR3: CASTLPGPYYTEAFF. The CDR3 coding sequence is TGTGCCAGTACCCTACCGGGTCCTTATTACACTGAAGCTTTCTTT.

This clone was found once. This CDR3 reads CSASVLAGPNTGELFF. In DNA, the CDR3 is TGCAGTGCTAGTGTCTTAGCGGGGCCGAACACCGGGGAGCTGTTTTTT. The rearrangement uses TRBV20-1 and TRBJ2-2; 8 bases line up with TRBD2. CDR3 length: 16 amino acids. The germline CDR1 and CDR2 sequences are DFQATT and SNEGSKA (reference sequence). J gave up 0 bases and V 3 bases, and 6 bases lay outside the gene matches.